The next 10 T cell receptor beta chains were all read from a single sample in a study of CD8 T cells in ankylosing spondylitis. TCRdb processed the 5' RACE reads anew with MiXCR; each CDR3 protein has one entry. The sample lists 230,000 or so distinct CDR3 sequences, around 25% occurring once. Material: blood, either unsorted or a sorted T cell fraction (not recorded which). Source of these receptors: a male donor with ankylosing spondylitis or in good health (not recorded which).

The rearrangement joins TRBV12-3 or TRBV12-4 to TRBJ2-5; 12 nucleotides agree with TRBD2. The CDR3 consists of 15 residues. V trimming: 3 bases; J trimming: 5 bases; junction bases outside the gene matches: 4. DNA for the CDR3: TGTGCCAGCAGTTTGTGGACTAGCGGGGACGAGACCCAGTACTTC. It encodes CASSLWTSGDETQYF.

This clonotype was detected many times. The V gene is TRBV6-4, the J gene TRBJ2-3; TRBD2 agrees at 8 bases. Trimming took 5 bases from V and 1 from J; bases not matched to a gene: 8. Germline values: CDR1 MRHNA, CDR2 SNTAGT. The CDR3 has 16 residues. The CDR3 loop reads CASSSSAGARTDTQYF. DNA of the CDR3: TGTGCCAGCAGTTCCTCAGCGGGGGCCCGCACAGATACGCAGTATTTT.

This clonotype was observed many times. The chain combines TRBV4-1 with TRBJ1-3; D is possibly TRBD1 (5 bases). Germline assignment: CDR1 MGHRA and CDR2 YSYEKL. This CDR3 contains 17 residues. With 2 bases removed from V and 4 bases from J, the gap between germline ends came to 18 bases. CDR3 amino acids: CASSQPQGFPGGNTIYF. Written as DNA, the CDR3 is TGCGCCAGCAGCCAACCTCAGGGTTTTCCGGGCGGAAACACCATATATTTT.

V and J are TRBV7-6 and TRBJ2-3; no reliable D call. CDR1 is SGHVS and CDR2 is FNYEAQ in the germline V gene. The V end lost 2 bases, the J end lost 1 base, and 16 bases lay between the germline ends. The CDR3 runs 17 residues. CDR3 residues: CASSLLGGARGTDTQYF. The CDR3 DNA sequence: TGTGCCAGCAGCTTACTCGGCGGTGCTAGGGGCACAGATACGCAGTATTTT.

This clonotype was counted between two and nine times. The genes are TRBV6-1 and TRBJ1-5; the D is unclear. The CDR3 consists of 17 residues. With 3 bases removed from V and 2 bases from J, the gap between germline ends came to 17 bases. Germline V CDR1 and CDR2: MNHNS, SASEGT. CDR3 bases: TGTGCCAGCAGTGACGTGTGGCACCCCACCGGCAATCAGCCCCAGCATTTT. Amino acids: CASSDVWHPTGNQPQHF.

The genes are TRBV6-1 and TRBJ2-1; D perhaps matches TRBD1 (6 bases). The CDR3 sequence is 11 residues long. The germline gives CDR1 MNHNS, CDR2 SASEGT. Trimming left V 4 bases short and J 10 bases short, with 8 bases between. The CDR3 is CASSGQVEQFF. CDR3 nucleotides: TGTGCCAGCAGTGGACAGGTCGAGCAGTTCTTC.

The chain links TRBV10-2 to TRBJ2-7, with 7 bases matching TRBD2. The CDR3 is made up of 15 amino acids. Germline V CDR1 and CDR2: WSHSY, SAAADI. J lost 4 bases, V lost 1 base, and 7 bases had no gene match. CDR3 protein: CASSELAGGGYEQYF. The CDR3 region has the DNA TGCGCCAGCAGTGAGTTAGCGGGCGGGGGTTACGAGCAGTACTTC.

This clonotype has at least ten counts. This chain connects TRBV20-1 to TRBJ2-7; D ambiguous. V was trimmed by 5 bases and J by 2 bases, leaving 10 bases between them. The CDR3 sequence is 12 residues long. CDR1 is DFQATT and CDR2 is SNEGSKA in the germline V gene (reference sequence). The CDR3 coding sequence is TGCAGTGCTGCCTTGGACGCCTACGAGCAGTACTTC. Its translation: CSAALDAYEQYF.

J is TRBJ2-1 and V is TRBV20-1; D ambiguous. CDR3 length: 12 amino acids. From germline, CDR1 is DFQATT and CDR2 SNEGSKA (reference sequence). Trimming cost V 3 bases and J 5 bases, with 8 bases left between them. The CDR3 DNA is TGCAGTGCTAGTAGGAACCACAATGAGCAGTTCTTC. Translation: CSASRNHNEQFF.

In this sample, this clonotype turned up a few times. This chain uses TRBV12-3 or TRBV12-4 with TRBJ2-5, with D hard to call. The CDR3 is made up of 13 amino acids. Trimming cost V 5 bases and J 5 bases, with 12 bases left between them. The DNA of the CDR3 is TGTGCCAGCAGTGGGCAACTCGGCGAGACCCAGTACTTC. It specifies CASSGQLGETQYF.